The 30 T cell receptor beta chains presented below share a single source sample, sequenced in a study of cytomegalovirus exposure and HLA in healthy donors. The PCR employed 60 Vbeta primers together with 13 Jbeta primers. Repertoires were generated with immunoSEQ multiplex PCR, while TCRdb's copy carries only in-frame clones and drops some. The sample has some 150,000 clones; 76% are singletons. The sample comprised PBMCs. The source of these receptors is a middle-aged woman in good health and CMV-seronegative.

This clone occurred a few times. The chain recombines TRBV18 with TRBJ2-1, with 8 bases that match TRBD2. The CDR3 has 14 residues. V lost 5 bases to trimming and J lost 8 bases; unmatched junction nucleotides: 8. Germline CDR1 reads KGHSH; CDR2 reads LQKENI. The CDR3 spells CASSSRTSSDEQFF. In DNA form, the CDR3 reads TGTGCCAGCTCATCTAGGACTAGCTCAGATGAGCAGTTCTTC.

The chain carries TRBV19 and TRBJ2-1, with 7 positions matching TRBD1. The CDR3 is made up of 12 amino acids. V lost 5 bases, J lost 6 bases, and 1 base stayed unmatched. The V gene's germline CDR1 is LNHDA and CDR2 SQIVND (reference sequence). In nucleotides, the CDR3 is TGTGCCAGTAGTGACAGGGTCAATGAGCAGTTCTTC. Its protein product is CASSDRVNEQFF.

This clone was counted between two and nine times. The J gene is TRBJ2-7, the V gene TRBV6-5, with TRBD1 matching over 8 bases. J lost 3 bases, V lost 8 bases, and 9 bases had no gene match. CDR1 and CDR2 (germline): MNHEY, SVGAGI. The CDR3 totals 14 residues. CDR3 region: CASLPGQAYYEQYF. As DNA, the CDR3 is TGTGCCAGCCTCCCGGGACAGGCCTACTACGAGCAGTACTTC.

This clone has only a few counts. The CDR3 DNA reads TGTGCCAGCAGCCGGTCTAGCTTCGACTACGAGCAGTACTTC. Amino acids: CASSRSSFDYEQYF. The chain carries TRBV5-5 and TRBJ2-7, with D perhaps matching TRBD2 (5 bases). V shed 4 bases and J shed 3 bases, with 14 bases lying between them. Germline CDR1 reads SGHKS; CDR2 reads YYEKEE (reference sequence). The CDR3 length is 14 residues.

This clone has a single count. The chain is built from TRBV11-2 and TRBJ2-5; 8 nucleotides align to TRBD1. With V trimmed by 5 bases and J by 5 bases, 13 bases remained unmatched. Germline loops: CDR1 SGHAT, CDR2 FQNNGV. The CDR3 has 16 residues. DNA for the CDR3: TGTGCCAGCAGCACCTGGACAGGGATAAGACAGGAGACCCAGTACTTC. This translates into CASSTWTGIRQETQYF.

V usage is TRBV6-5 and J usage is TRBJ2-1; 10 bases are a match to TRBD2. Losses at the gene ends were 9 bases for V and 3 bases for J; bases not matched to a gene: 8. This CDR3 has 15 amino acids. Germline values: CDR1 MNHEY, CDR2 SVGAGI. This chain's CDR3 is CASSLAGAGYNEQFF. For the CDR3, the DNA is TGTGCCAGTTCTCTAGCGGGAGCGGGCTACAATGAGCAGTTCTTC.

The table lists this clone with a few counts. The rearrangement joins TRBV7-8 to TRBJ2-1, with D maybe TRBD2 (5 bases). Trimming took off 8 bases at V and 0 bases at J, with 20 bases between the two ends. This CDR3 spans 17 amino acids. CDR1 and CDR2 from the germline V gene are SGHVS and FQNEAQ. The CDR3, as DNA: TGTGCCAGCTCGGACGCAAGAGGGCTAAGCTCCTACAATGAGCAGTTCTTC. Its translation: CASSDARGLSSYNEQFF.

This chain joins TRBV27 and TRBJ1-1; D is uncertain. The CDR3 runs to 12 residues. The ends were cut back, 6 bases at V and 5 bases at J, with 10 bases in the middle. Germline loops: CDR1 MNHEY, CDR2 SMNVEV (reference sequence). The CDR3 DNA sequence: TGTGCCAGCAGGGACTACAGTACTGAAGCTTTCTTT. Translated, it gives CASRDYSTEAFF.

The chain combines TRBV27 with TRBJ2-7; TRBD2 is a possible D gene (6 bases). The germline V gene encodes CDR1 MNHEY and CDR2 SMNVEV (reference sequence). The V gene lost 6 bases and the J gene lost 7 bases, with 25 bases spanning the gap. This CDR3 region has 16 residues. The CDR3 DNA sequence: TGTGCCAGCAGATCCGTAGGGGCAGATACGGCGGGGGAGCAGTACTTC. Its translation is CASRSVGADTAGEQYF.

The CDR3 reads CAIGHPNYGYTF. CDR3 nucleotide sequence: TGTGCCATCGGACATCCCAACTATGGCTACACCTTC. This chain joins TRBV6-1 and TRBJ1-2, with a weak D call TRBD1 (5 bases). V was cut by 10 bases and J by 2 bases, with 11 bases left in between. The germline gives CDR1 MNHNS, CDR2 SASEGT. The CDR3 is 12 residues long.

The chain couples TRBV2 to TRBJ1-5, with a tentative D call TRBD1 (6 bases). The CDR3 has 17 amino acids. Looked up from germline, CDR1 is SNHLY and CDR2 is FYNNEI. V dropped 5 bases and J dropped 2 bases, with 19 bases sitting between them. CDR3 in DNA: TGTGCCAGCAGTCAACCCCAGGGGAGAGGGGGCAATCAGCCCCAGCATTTT. This gives the protein CASSQPQGRGGNQPQHF.

Only one count was recorded for this clone. The V call is TRBV19, the J call TRBJ1-5, with 12 nucleotides matching TRBD1. The CDR3 runs 18 residues. V lost 3 bases and J lost 3; bases outside the gene matches: 9. Germline CDR1 is LNHDA and CDR2 is SQIVND (reference sequence). CDR3 DNA: TGTGCCAGTAGTATCAGCCGGGACAGGGGGCTTATCAATCAGCCCCAGCATTTT. It codes for CASSISRDRGLINQPQHF.

This clone showed up just a few times. V is TRBV6-1 and J is TRBJ1-1; the D gene is possibly TRBD1 (6 bases). The length of the CDR3 is 14 residues. CDR1 and CDR2 (germline): MNHNS, SASEGT. V dropped 2 bases and J dropped 1 base, with 8 bases sitting between them. In DNA form, the CDR3 reads TGTGCCAGCAGTGAAAAAGGGGGGAACACTGAAGCTTTCTTT. Its translation: CASSEKGGNTEAFF.

The table lists this clone with a few counts. Its ends do not fully match the called genes, so a read error is possible. The chain has TRBV29-1 and TRBJ1-2; D ambiguous. The CDR3 extends over 10 amino acids. CDR1 is SQVTM and CDR2 is ANQGSEA in the germline V gene. CDR3 in amino acids: CSGGDYGYTF. CDR3 coding DNA: TGTTCTGGAGGAGACTATGGCTACACCTTC.

The chain uses TRBV5-5 and TRBJ1-1; 9 bases agree with TRBD1. Trimming took 4 bases from V and 5 from J; bases not matched to a gene: 12. In germline, CDR1 is SGHKS, CDR2 YYEKEE (reference sequence). The CDR3 length is 16 residues. CDR3 sequence reads: CASSTRRTGVGTEAFF. CDR3 bases: TGTGCCAGCAGCACCCGCCGGACAGGGGTTGGAACTGAAGCTTTCTTT.

This clone has just one count. The chain recombines TRBV18 with TRBJ2-7; D not certain. The CDR3 length is 15 residues. V dropped 6 bases and J dropped 3 bases, with 18 bases sitting between them. Germline assignment: CDR1 KGHSH and CDR2 LQKENI. The CDR3 reads CASSFTSGANYEQYF. In DNA form, the CDR3 reads TGTGCCAGCTCGTTTACCTCCGGAGCGAACTACGAGCAGTACTTC.

The V gene is TRBV7-9, the J gene TRBJ2-1; TRBD1 might be the D (7 bases). This CDR3 has 15 residues. The germline CDR1 and CDR2 sequences are SEHNR and FQNEAQ (reference sequence). V was shortened by 3 bases and J by 7 bases, with 16 bases between the two germline ends. The CDR3 DNA is TGTGCCAGCAGCTTGAGACCTTCAGGGGGGAATGAGCAGTTCTTC. Amino acids: CASSLRPSGGNEQFF. The full variable domain, completed using reference TRBV7-9 and TRBJ2-1, is DTGVSQNPRHKITKRGQNVTFRCDPISEHNRLYWYRQTLGQGPEFLTYFQNEAQLEKSRLLSDRFSAERPKGSFSTLEIQRTEQGDSAMYLCASSLRPSGGNEQFFGPGTRLTVL.

The chain is built from TRBV19 and TRBJ1-1; D is unclear. From germline, CDR1 is LNHDA and CDR2 SQIVND (reference sequence). V was shortened by 10 bases and J by 4 bases, with 13 bases between the two germline ends. This CDR3 has 12 residues. The CDR3 DNA is TGTGCCACCCAGCAACCGGGCACTGAAGCTTTCTTT. This encodes CATQQPGTEAFF.

The chain recombines TRBV15 with TRBJ2-3, with a possible D match to TRBD2 (6 bases). The CDR3 extends over 15 amino acids. V dropped 3 bases and J dropped 4 bases, with 14 bases sitting between them. Looked up from germline, CDR1 is LNHNV and CDR2 is YYDKDF (reference sequence). This chain's CDR3 is CATSRTGGTADTQYF. CDR3 DNA: TGTGCCACCAGCAGGACTGGCGGGACGGCAGATACGCAGTATTTT. The complete variable domain, with remaining parts taken from reference TRBV15 and TRBJ2-3, reads DAMVIQNPRYQVTQFGKPVTLSCSQTLNHNVMYWYQQKSSQAPKLLFHYYDKDFNNEADTPDNFQSRRPNTSFCFLDIRSPGLGDTAMYLCATSRTGGTADTQYFGPGTRLTVL.

The V and J genes are TRBV5-1 and TRBJ1-2, with D maybe TRBD1 (6 bases). Germline V gene data show CDR1 as SGHRS and CDR2 as YFSETQ. V dropped 4 bases and J dropped 0 bases, with 10 bases sitting between them. The CDR3 is 14 residues long. CDR3: CASSAGVTNYGYTF. CDR3 nucleotides: TGCGCCAGCAGCGCAGGGGTTACTAACTATGGCTACACCTTC.

This clone has a handful of counts. The chain employs TRBV7-9 and TRBJ1-1; D is unclear. V lost 6 bases and J 7 bases, leaving 18 bases between the germline ends. The CDR3 runs 14 residues. The germline gives CDR1 SEHNR, CDR2 FQNEAQ (reference sequence). In nucleotides, the CDR3 is TGTGCCAGCAGTCGCATCGAGAGCCCTGGTGAAGCTTTCTTT. Encoded protein: CASSRIESPGEAFF.

In nucleotides, the CDR3 is TGTGCCAGCTTCCCGACCGGGTACACCGGGGAGCTGTTTTTT. It is translated as CASFPTGYTGELFF. The J gene is TRBJ2-2, the V gene TRBV7-9; no firm D call. Per germline, CDR1 SEHNR and CDR2 FQNEAQ (reference sequence). This CDR3 has 14 amino acids. V lost 8 bases and J 3 bases, leaving 13 bases between the germline ends.

The chain employs TRBV2 and TRBJ1-4; D is possibly TRBD1 (5 bases). The V end lost 6 bases, the J end lost 3 bases, and 14 bases lay between the germline ends. The CDR3 totals 15 residues. Germline CDR1 SNHLY, CDR2 FYNNEI. The CDR3 here is CASRDWGGANEKLFF. The CDR3 DNA follows: TGTGCCAGCAGAGACTGGGGGGGAGCTAATGAAAAACTGTTTTTT.

In this sample, this clone turned up once. This chain uses TRBV19 with TRBJ2-7; 7 bases fit TRBD1. CDR3 length: 15 amino acids. Trimming at V came to 9 bases and at J to 2 bases, leaving 13 bases not matched to a gene. From germline, CDR1 is LNHDA and CDR2 SQIVND (reference sequence). CDR3 in amino acids: CASSGTATLPYEQYF. CDR3 sequence (DNA): TGTGCCAGCTCCGGGACAGCAACCTTACCCTACGAGCAGTACTTC.

This clone was seen a single time. The chain employs TRBV27 and TRBJ2-7, with a tentative D call TRBD2 (6 bases). Trimming shortened V by 3 bases and J by 3 bases, and 21 bases separated the two germline ends. The CDR3 has 17 amino acids. The germline V gene has CDR1 MNHEY and CDR2 SMNVEV (reference sequence). CDR3 sequence reads: CASSFSGGSAEVYEQYF. CDR3 coding DNA: TGTGCCAGCAGTTTTTCCGGGGGTTCCGCAGAAGTCTACGAGCAGTACTTC.

This sequence joins TRBV2 and TRBJ1-1, with D unclear. Germline V gives CDR1 SNHLY, CDR2 FYNNEI. This CDR3 contains 10 residues. Deletions cut 5 bases from V and 8 bases from J, with 6 bases between. The CDR3 spells CASSREEAFF. Written as DNA, the CDR3 is TGTGCCAGCAGTCGGGAAGAAGCTTTCTTT. The variable domain in full, completed from reference TRBV2 and TRBJ1-1, reads EPEVTQTPSHQVTQMGQEVILRCVPISNHLYFYWYRQILGQKVEFLVSFYNNEISEKSEIFDDQFSVERPDGSNFTLKIRSTKLEDSAMYFCASSREEAFFGQGTRLTVV.

CDR3 protein: CASSAVPGTGIYGYTF. The CDR3 DNA reads as TGTGCCAGCAGCGCGGTCCCCGGGACAGGGATCTATGGCTACACCTTC. The chain recombines TRBV7-9 with TRBJ1-2; TRBD1 matches at 9 bases. This CDR3 comprises 16 residues. Germline V CDR1 and CDR2: SEHNR, FQNEAQ (reference sequence). J was trimmed by 4 bases and V by 5 bases; bases with no gene match: 11.

The chain is built from TRBV27 and TRBJ1-2; a weak D match, TRBD1 (5 bases). V lost 5 bases and J lost 0, with 16 bases in between. The germline gives CDR1 MNHEY, CDR2 SMNVEV (reference sequence). The length of the CDR3 is 16 residues. DNA of the CDR3: TGTGCCAGCAGTCTGGCGGCGGGACGGCCTAACTATGGCTACACCTTC. Translated: CASSLAAGRPNYGYTF.

This chain connects TRBV28 to TRBJ1-2; D not resolved. The V and J ends lost 6 bases and 2 bases respectively, with 10 bases between them. The germline gives CDR1 MDHEN, CDR2 SYDVKM. This CDR3 spans 13 amino acids. CDR3 region: CASSLTENYGYTF. As DNA, the CDR3 is TGTGCCAGCAGCCTCACAGAGAACTATGGCTACACCTTC.

V gene TRBV6-1 combines with J gene TRBJ1-5, with D tentatively TRBD1 (6 bases). The CDR3 loop spans 19 amino acids. Per germline, CDR1 MNHNS and CDR2 SASEGT. Trimming took off 3 bases at V and 2 bases at J, with 23 bases between the two ends. This CDR3 is CASSDTIEGGGRGNQPQHF. The DNA of the CDR3 is TGTGCCAGCAGTGACACCATAGAGGGGGGGGGTAGGGGCAATCAGCCCCAGCATTTT.